A single sample is the source of the 25 T cell receptor beta chains below, sequenced in a study of STAT5B mutations in CD4+ large granular lymphocyte leukemia. Clones were read by immunoSEQ multiplex PCR, and TCRdb kept only the in-frame ones, dropping some. The sample includes more than 30,000 clones, about 81% of them seen just once. Material for sequencing was CD4+ T cells from blood buffy coats. These receptors were collected from a human donor in good health.

The J gene is TRBJ1-5, the V gene TRBV7-9, with 9 bases aligning to TRBD1. CDR1 is SEHNR and CDR2 is FQNEAQ in the germline V gene (reference sequence). CDR3 length equals 15 residues. V dropped 1 base and J dropped 4; count of bases not matched to a gene: 2. The CDR3 here is CASSLGDRENQPQHF. The CDR3 region has the DNA TGTGCCAGCAGCTTAGGGGACAGGGAAAATCAGCCCCAGCATTTT. The variable domain in full, with the rest retrieved from reference TRBV7-9 and TRBJ1-5, is DTGVSQNPRHKITKRGQNVTFRCDPISEHNRLYWYRQTLGQGPEFLTYFQNEAQLEKSRLLSDRFSAERPKGSFSTLEIQRTEQGDSAMYLCASSLGDRENQPQHFGDGTRLSIL.

The V call is TRBV30, the J call TRBJ2-5, with TRBD1 identical over 11 bases. CDR3 length: 15 residues. Germline CDR1 GTSNPN, CDR2 SVGIG (reference sequence). With V trimmed by 2 bases and J by 4 bases, 6 bases remained unmatched. The CDR3 loop reads CAWSYGQGAAETQYF. The DNA of the CDR3 is TGTGCCTGGAGTTATGGACAGGGGGCGGCAGAGACCCAGTACTTC.

The chain recombines TRBV7-2 with TRBJ2-7; 9 nucleotides match TRBD2. CDR3 size: 15 residues. Germline assignment: CDR1 SGHTA and CDR2 FQGNSA. After removal of 5 bases from V and 1 base from J, the junction contained 6 bases not matched to a gene. CDR3 sequence (DNA): TGTGCCAGCAGCCCGAAGACTAGCGGATCCTACGAGCAGTACTTC. Translation: CASSPKTSGSYEQYF.

In nucleotides, the CDR3 is TGTGCCAGCAGCCTTAGTAACGGGGAGCTGTTTTTT. Translated: CASSLSNGELFF. J is TRBJ2-2 and V is TRBV13, with no clear D. Germline V gives CDR1 PRHDT, CDR2 FYEKMQ (reference sequence). The length of the CDR3 is 12 residues. V lost 5 bases and J lost 7, with 8 bases in between.

The V and J genes are TRBV4-2 and TRBJ2-1; 7 nucleotides agree with TRBD2. The CDR3 runs to 16 residues. Germline lookup yields CDR1 LGHNA and CDR2 YNFKEQ. After removal of 1 base from V and 4 bases from J, the junction contained 7 bases not matched to a gene. This chain's CDR3 is CASSQGDPGGYNEQFF. Written as DNA, the CDR3 is TGTGCCAGCAGCCAAGGCGACCCGGGAGGATACAATGAGCAGTTCTTC.

The V call is TRBV12-2, the J call TRBJ2-6. TRBV12-2 is tagged as a pseudogene. The CDR3 has 16 amino acids. The CDR3 sequence is CASPHPWFSGANVLTF. DNA for the CDR3: TGTGCAAGTCCCCACCCATGGTTCTCTGGGGCCAACGTCCTGACTTTC.

The chain is built from TRBV6-5 and TRBJ2-7; 9 positions match TRBD2. The germline V gene encodes CDR1 MNHEY and CDR2 SVGAGI. This CDR3 is built from 15 residues. The ends lost 5 bases at V and 3 bases at J; junction bases unmatched: 8. CDR3: CASSVSGGPRYEQYF. The CDR3 DNA is TGTGCCAGCAGTGTCAGCGGGGGGCCCCGCTACGAGCAGTACTTC.

V and J are TRBV6-5 and TRBJ2-5, with a possible D match to TRBD2 (5 bases). Trimming pared 2 bases from V and 2 bases from J, leaving 15 bases between. CDR1 and CDR2 from the germline V gene are MNHEY and SVGAGI. The CDR3 consists of 16 residues. This chain's CDR3 is CASSYTPTPGQETQYF. Here the CDR3 DNA reads TGTGCCAGCAGTTACACTCCAACCCCGGGGCAAGAGACCCAGTACTTC.

The chain combines TRBV7-8 with TRBJ2-7; TRBD1 agrees at 11 bases. CDR1 and CDR2 (germline): SGHVS, FQNEAQ. The junction had 1 base not matched to a gene; V was cut back by 5 bases and J by 4 bases. The CDR3 has 13 residues. This chain's CDR3 is CASSRDRGYEQYF. CDR3 DNA: TGTGCCAGCAGCCGGGACAGGGGGTACGAGCAGTACTTC.

The CDR3 reads CASSYDRIYGYTF. The CDR3 DNA reads as TGTGCCAGTAGTTACGACAGGATCTATGGCTACACCTTC. The rearrangement uses TRBV19 and TRBJ1-2; D is possibly TRBD1 (6 bases). This CDR3 is 13 amino acids long. From germline, CDR1 is LNHDA and CDR2 SQIVND (reference sequence). Trimming removed 5 bases from V and 4 bases from J, with 11 bases in between.

The chain combines TRBV7-3 with TRBJ2-3, with D perhaps being TRBD1 or TRBD2 (5 bases each). Germline loops: CDR1 SGHTA, CDR2 FQGTGA. V lost 5 bases to trimming and J lost 6 bases, with 12 bases between them. This CDR3 comprises 13 residues. This CDR3 is CASSGTRGDTQYF. The DNA for the CDR3 is TGTGCCAGCAGCGGGACGCGAGGGGATACGCAGTATTTT. The full variable domain, in which reference TRBV7-3 and TRBJ2-3 provide the parts outside the CDR3, is GAGVSQTPSNKVTEKGKYVELRCDPISGHTALYWYRQSLGQGPEFLIYFQGTGAADDSGLPNDRFFAVRPEGSVSTLKIQRTERGDSAVYLCASSGTRGDTQYFGPGTRLTVL.

The J gene is TRBJ2-7, the V gene TRBV28, with D hard to call. Per the germline V gene, CDR1 is MDHEN and CDR2 is SYDVKM. The CDR3 is 15 amino acids. V lost 3 bases and J 0 bases, leaving 12 bases between the germline ends. The CDR3 here is CASSFKGFSSYEQYF. In DNA form, the CDR3 reads TGTGCCAGCAGTTTTAAGGGCTTTAGCTCCTACGAGCAGTACTTC.

The chain carries TRBV15 and TRBJ1-2; D is uncertain. Trimming removed 5 bases from V and 3 bases from J, with 19 bases in between. Per the germline V gene, CDR1 is LNHNV and CDR2 is YYDKDF (reference sequence). CDR3 length equals 16 residues. The CDR3 region has the DNA TGTGCCACCAGCCTCGTGGAGGGTAATCGCTACTATGGCTACACCTTC. Its protein product is CATSLVEGNRYYGYTF. The whole variable domain, filled in from reference TRBV15 and TRBJ1-2, reads DAMVIQNPRYQVTQFGKPVTLSCSQTLNHNVMYWYQQKSSQAPKLLFHYYDKDFNNEADTPDNFQSRRPNTSFCFLDIRSPGLGDTAMYLCATSLVEGNRYYGYTFGSGTRLTVV.

The rearrangement uses TRBV18 and TRBJ2-3; D not certain. The CDR3 runs to 14 residues. From germline, CDR1 is KGHSH and CDR2 LQKENI. Trimming shortened V by 3 bases and J by 3 bases, and 10 bases separated the two germline ends. This chain's CDR3 is CASSPISETDTQYF. DNA of the CDR3: TGTGCCAGCTCACCTATCAGCGAGACAGATACGCAGTATTTT.

In this sample, this clone turned up a few times. This sequence joins TRBV7-2 and TRBJ1-5; D not certain. The CDR3 is 11 residues long. CDR1 SGHTA and CDR2 FQGNSA come from the germline V gene. V lost 3 bases to trimming and J lost 9 bases, with 6 bases between them. The CDR3 loop reads CASSLGGPQHF. The CDR3 DNA is TGTGCCAGCAGCTTGGGAGGGCCCCAGCATTTT.

The chain couples TRBV7-2 to TRBJ2-3; D might be TRBD2 (6 bases). The CDR3 contains 13 residues. V was cut by 6 bases and J by 4 bases, with 11 bases left in between. Germline loops: CDR1 SGHTA, CDR2 FQGNSA. The CDR3 DNA follows: TGTGCCAGCAGGCGGGGAGACGCAGATACGCAGTATTTT. Translation gives CASRRGDADTQYF.

The rearrangement links TRBV18 to TRBJ2-1, with D perhaps assigned TRBD1 or TRBD2 (5 bases each). Trimming pared 3 bases from V and 5 bases from J, leaving 17 bases between. There are 16 residues in the CDR3. CDR1 and CDR2 from the germline V gene are KGHSH and LQKENI. CDR3 coding DNA: TGTGCCAGCTCACCCGCCCGGGACCCATATGACAATGAGCAGTTCTTC. It yields the protein CASSPARDPYDNEQFF.

V and J are TRBV18 and TRBJ2-7; D gene ambiguous. Germline values: CDR1 KGHSH, CDR2 LQKENI. CDR3 length: 13 residues. Trimming removed 1 base from V and 1 base from J, with 5 bases in between. DNA for the CDR3: TGTGCCAGCTCACCACAGACATCCTACGAGCAGTACTTC. Protein sequence: CASSPQTSYEQYF.

CDR3 coding DNA: TGCGCCAGCAGCTTGATGGGGGACTCTGGAAACACCATATATTTT. Protein sequence: CASSLMGDSGNTIYF. The chain joins TRBV5-1 to TRBJ1-3; maybe TRBD1 (5 bases). Germline CDR1 reads SGHRS; CDR2 reads YFSETQ. The CDR3 spans 15 residues. V lost 1 base to trimming and J lost 0 bases, with 8 bases between them.

In this sample, this clone turned up a few times. This rearrangement joins TRBV10-3 to TRBJ1-2; D is possibly TRBD1 (5 bases). Trimming removed 3 bases from V and 2 bases from J, with 10 bases in between. CDR3 length: 14 residues. Germline CDR1 reads ENHRY; CDR2 reads SYGVKD. This CDR3 reads CAISDRALNYGYTF. The CDR3 DNA is TGTGCCATCAGTGACAGGGCGCTAAACTATGGCTACACCTTC.

The genes are TRBV9 and TRBJ2-1; D may be TRBD1 (6 bases). There are 17 residues in the CDR3. With 2 bases removed from V and 2 bases from J, the gap between germline ends came to 17 bases. Germline V gene sequence: CDR1 SGDLS, CDR2 YYNGEE. Written as DNA, the CDR3 is TGTGCCAGCAGCGTGGCCTCTACAGGGTTCGCCTACAATGAGCAGTTCTTC. It specifies CASSVASTGFAYNEQFF.

The V gene is TRBV7-9, the J gene TRBJ1-2; possible D gene TRBD1, 5 bases. The CDR3 runs 12 residues. The germline gives CDR1 SEHNR, CDR2 FQNEAQ (reference sequence). The V and J ends lost 1 base and 7 bases respectively, with 7 bases between them. The CDR3 region is CASSLGGGGYTF. The CDR3 DNA is TGTGCCAGCAGCTTAGGCGGGGGTGGCTACACCTTC.

The chain recombines TRBV7-8 with TRBJ2-5; TRBD2 matches 10 bases. Germline values: CDR1 SGHVS, CDR2 FQNEAQ. This CDR3 has 15 amino acids. J lost 3 bases, V lost 5 bases, and 6 bases had no gene match. Here the CDR3 DNA reads TGTGCCAGCAGCCTCTCTAGCGGGAGTAAAGAGACCCAGTACTTC. This codes for CASSLSSGSKETQYF.

The V call is TRBV4-1, the J call TRBJ2-5, with D perhaps given as TRBD1 or TRBD2 (6 bases each). This CDR3 comprises 17 residues. The germline gives CDR1 MGHRA, CDR2 YSYEKL. V shed 1 base and J shed 4 bases, with 19 bases lying between them. DNA of the CDR3: TGCGCCAGCAGCCAAGTTGGGGCGGGGCAGGGGTCAGAGACCCAGTACTTC. Translating gives CASSQVGAGQGSETQYF.

This chain joins TRBV19 and TRBJ1-5, with D unresolved. CDR1 LNHDA and CDR2 SQIVND come from the germline V gene (reference sequence). The ends were cut back, 6 bases at V and 0 bases at J, with 15 bases in the middle. This CDR3 is 16 amino acids long. CDR3 DNA sequence: TGTGCCAGTAGCCCGAAGCAAGGAAATAGCAATCAGCCCCAGCATTTT. Its protein product is CASSPKQGNSNQPQHF.